This TCR beta chain is drawn from a study of blood T cell repertoires in COVID-19. Study in general: Both acute and convalescent COVID-19 samples were obtained from the United States, Italy and Spain.

Trimming took off 2 bases at V and 7 bases at J, with 17 bases between the two ends. Germline V gene data show CDR1 as SGHTA and CDR2 as FQGNSA. The CDR3 extends over 15 amino acids. As processed by the authors: Nucleated cell counts were estimated from reference gene primer amplification. The method was immunoSEQ multiplex PCR; TCRdb's version includes in-frame clones alone and lacks a portion of them. The V and J calls and clone size were taken over from that table, and D and trimming were inferred from the DNA. The sample has roughly 300,000 clones, more than 70% seen once. This chain links TRBV7-2 with TRBJ1-1, with a tentative D call TRBD1 (5 bases). Sequenced material: peripheral blood. The TCR comes from a woman between 45 and 65 years old who had recovered from COVID-19. The CDR3 DNA follows: TGTGCCAGCAGCTTATACGCGGCGACAGTAATTGAAGCTTTCTTT. It codes for CASSLYAATVIEAFF. Using reference TRBV7-2 and TRBJ1-1 for the parts outside the CDR3, the full variable domain is GAGVSQSPSNKVTEKGKDVELRCDPISGHTALYWYRQSLGQGLEFLIYFQGNSAPDKSGLPSDRFSAERTGGSVSTLTIQRTQQEDSAVYLCASSLYAATVIEAFFGQGTRLTVV.